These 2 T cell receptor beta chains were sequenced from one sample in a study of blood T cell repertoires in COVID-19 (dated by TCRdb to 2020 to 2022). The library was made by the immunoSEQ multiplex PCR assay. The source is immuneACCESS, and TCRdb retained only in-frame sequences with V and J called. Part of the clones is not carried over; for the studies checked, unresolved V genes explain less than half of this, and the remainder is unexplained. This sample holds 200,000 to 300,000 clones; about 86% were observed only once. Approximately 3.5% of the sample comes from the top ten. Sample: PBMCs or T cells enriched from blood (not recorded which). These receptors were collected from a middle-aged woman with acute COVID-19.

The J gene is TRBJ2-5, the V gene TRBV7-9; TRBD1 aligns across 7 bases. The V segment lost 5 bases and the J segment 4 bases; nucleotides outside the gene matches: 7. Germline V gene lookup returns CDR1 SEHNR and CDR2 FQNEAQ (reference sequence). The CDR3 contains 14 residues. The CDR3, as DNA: TGTGCCAGCAGCCGAGCCGGGACAGTAGAGACCCAGTACTTC. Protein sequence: CASSRAGTVETQYF.

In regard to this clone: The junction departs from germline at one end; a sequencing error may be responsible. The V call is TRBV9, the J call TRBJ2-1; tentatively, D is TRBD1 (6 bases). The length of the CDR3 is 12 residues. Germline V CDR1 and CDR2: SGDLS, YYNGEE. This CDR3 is CASSSGSGGLVF. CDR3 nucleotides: TGTGCCAGCAGCAGTGGTTCTGGGGGCTTGGTCTTC.